Listed here are 15 T cell receptor beta chains from one sample, sequenced in a study of sequential checkpoint blockade in melanoma (dated by TCRdb to between 2018 and 2020). The sample's treatment or condition label, in plain terms: randomized to nivolumab then ipilimumab (arm A) or the reverse (arm B). Library construction relied on the immunoSEQ multiplex PCR assay. The table was pulled from immuneACCESS by TCRdb, which kept in-frame rearrangements only. Such tables lose some clones; where checked, under half of the loss comes from unresolved V genes, and the rest has no known cause. Here the sample has about 510 clones; 15% to 20% occur a single time. Of the sample, more than 15% falls within the top ten clones. This specimen was tumor tissue (inferred from file names), taken from a patient given nivolumab and ipilimumab in sequence. These receptors all stem from a human donor with melanoma.

The genes are TRBV15 and TRBJ2-1; the D gene is possibly TRBD2 (6 bases). This CDR3 is 15 amino acids long. Germline V CDR1 and CDR2: LNHNV, YYDKDF (reference sequence). Between the trimmed V and J ends, which lost 0 bases and 7 bases, there was a span of 13 bases. The CDR3 protein is CATSRDGGKGNEQFF. The CDR3 DNA sequence: TGTGCCACCAGCAGAGACGGCGGGAAAGGGAATGAGCAGTTCTTC.

The chain uses TRBV6-8 and TRBJ2-7; 11 bases line up with TRBD2. Per the germline V gene, CDR1 is MNHGY and CDR2 is SAAAGT. CDR3 length: 14 residues. J gave up 9 bases and V 7 bases, and 11 bases lay outside the gene matches. CDR3: CASTSGTSGLVQYF. Written as DNA, the CDR3 is TGTGCCAGCACCTCCGGGACTAGCGGATTAGTGCAGTACTTC.

The V call is TRBV12-5, the J call TRBJ2-5, with TRBD1 matching over 9 bases. The germline V gene has CDR1 LGHNT and CDR2 FRNRAP. This CDR3 is built from 14 residues. The CDR3 protein is CASGTGGRGETQYF. CDR3 bases: TGTGCCAGCGGTACAGGGGGCAGGGGAGAGACCCAGTACTTC. The whole variable domain, remainder taken from reference TRBV12-5 and TRBJ2-5, is DARVTQTPRHKVTEMGQEVTMRCQPILGHNTVFWYRQTMMQGLELLAYFRNRAPLDDSGMPKDRFSAEMPDATLATLKIQPSEPRDSAVYFCASGTGGRGETQYFGPGTRLLVL.

This clone has a handful of counts. This rearrangement joins TRBV29-1 to TRBJ2-2; 8 positions agree with TRBD1. The germline gives CDR1 SQVTM, CDR2 ANQGSEA. The CDR3 has 15 amino acids. The J segment lost 6 bases and the V segment lost 0 bases, leaving 6 bases of the junction unmatched. CDR3 loop: CSVEDPDRAAGELFF. CDR3 nucleotides: TGCAGCGTTGAAGACCCGGACAGGGCGGCCGGGGAGCTGTTTTTT.

This clone ranks as medium-sized (0.01 to 0.1%). The chain combines TRBV11-3 with TRBJ1-3; the match to TRBD1 covers 7 bases. V shed 5 bases, J shed 0 bases, and the junction held 13 bases outside the gene matches. Germline V lookup: CDR1 SGHNT, CDR2 YENEEA. The CDR3 has 18 amino acids. In DNA form, the CDR3 reads TGTGCCAGCAGCCGCCGTATCGGACAGGCCTCCTCTGGAAACACCATATATTTT. Translating gives CASSRRIGQASSGNTIYF.

This clone has just a few counts. A junction boundary mismatches the germline segment, possibly from a read error. The J gene is TRBJ2-7, the V gene TRBV28; 14 nucleotides match TRBD2. There are 12 residues in the CDR3. Germline CDR1 and CDR2: MDHEN and SYDVKM. The CDR3 region is CASSRSGTSGSF. In nucleotides, the CDR3 is TGTGCCAGCAGTCGATCAGGGACTAGCGGGAGTTTC.

This clone showed up just a few times. The chain couples TRBV9 to TRBJ1-3, with 8 positions matching TRBD1. Germline V CDR1 and CDR2: SGDLS, YYNGEE. The CDR3 totals 15 residues. Losses at the gene ends were 3 bases for V and 2 bases for J; bases not matched to a gene: 4. This CDR3 is CASSAAGGAGNTIYF. The CDR3 region has the DNA TGTGCCAGCAGCGCCGCAGGGGGCGCTGGAAACACCATATATTTT.

The chain combines TRBV6-8 with TRBJ1-5, with 7 bases fitting TRBD1. CDR3 length: 16 amino acids. Germline lookup yields CDR1 MNHGY and CDR2 SAAAGT. Germline trimming cut 4 bases from V and 3 bases from J; bases unmatched to any gene: 9. This CDR3 reads CASSLGGQRLNQPQHF. The CDR3 nucleotides read TGTGCCAGCAGTTTAGGGGGACAGAGACTCAATCAGCCCCAGCATTTT.

This clone counts as medium-sized. The CDR3 DNA reads TGTGCCAGCAGCTTTGGCTGGGCGGGGTATAATTCACCCCTCCACTTT. Translated, it gives CASSFGWAGYNSPLHF. The J gene is TRBJ1-6, the V gene TRBV11-3; no clear D. The V end was cut by 3 bases, the J end by 4 bases, with 13 bases between. The CDR3 loop spans 16 amino acids. Germline CDR1 and CDR2: SGHNT and YENEEA.

The chain links TRBV6-8 to TRBJ1-3; D gene uncertain. Germline V gives CDR1 MNHGY, CDR2 SAAAGT. V lost 0 bases, J lost 0 bases, and 6 bases lay in between. The CDR3 length is 15 residues. The CDR3 loop is CASSYSGSSGNTIYF. In nucleotides, the CDR3 is TGTGCCAGCAGTTACTCCGGGAGCTCTGGAAACACCATATATTTT.

By frequency in the sample, this clone is large. The gene calls are TRBV6-8 and TRBJ1-2; perhaps TRBD1 as D (6 bases). The V end was cut by 2 bases, the J end by 7 bases, with 20 bases between. Germline values: CDR1 MNHGY, CDR2 SAAAGT. The CDR3 has 16 residues. In nucleotides, the CDR3 is TGTGCCAGCAGTTACCCGAAGGGGGGGGGCCCGGGTGGCTACACCTTC. It specifies CASSYPKGGGPGGYTF.

This chain joins TRBV28 and TRBJ1-2; 7 bases agree with TRBD1. Losses at the gene ends were 8 bases for V and 10 bases for J; bases not matched to a gene: 22. The CDR3 has 16 residues. Germline CDR1 MDHEN, CDR2 SYDVKM. CDR3 sequence reads: CASLPAPGQTGSVYTF. CDR3 DNA: TGTGCCAGCTTACCTGCACCGGGACAGACGGGTTCGGTCTACACCTTC.

V usage is TRBV19 and J usage is TRBJ2-2, with D tentatively TRBD1 (5 bases). Germline V gene data show CDR1 as LNHDA and CDR2 as SQIVND (reference sequence). Trimming took 0 bases from V and 4 from J, leaving 18 bases between them. This CDR3 spans 18 amino acids. CDR3 sequence: CASSIDRLQGMATGELFF. CDR3 sequence (DNA): TGTGCCAGTAGTATAGATCGCCTCCAGGGAATGGCCACCGGGGAGCTGTTTTTT.

The chain's CDR3 is CASSPGGPYGYTF. The CDR3 DNA is TGTGCCAGCTCACCAGGGGGTCCCTATGGCTACACCTTC. The rearrangement joins TRBV18 to TRBJ1-2, with a tentative D call TRBD1 (5 bases). V shed 2 bases and J shed 4 bases, with 8 bases lying between them. CDR1 is KGHSH and CDR2 is LQKENI in the germline V gene. The length of the CDR3 is 13 residues.

The rearrangement links TRBV19 to TRBJ1-2; 7 bases fit TRBD1. Trimming at V came to 6 bases and at J to 7 bases, leaving 8 bases not matched to a gene. CDR3 length: 13 amino acids. CDR1 LNHDA and CDR2 SQIVND come from the germline V gene (reference sequence). DNA for the CDR3: TGTGCCAGTAGAAGACAGGGAAGTACTGGCTACACCTTC. This sequence encodes CASRRQGSTGYTF. The full variable domain, completed using reference TRBV19 and TRBJ1-2, is DGGITQSPKYLFRKEGQNVTLSCEQNLNHDAMYWYRQDPGQGLRLIYYSQIVNDFQKGDIAEGYSVSREKKESFPLTVTSAQKNPTAFYLCASRRQGSTGYTFGSGTRLTVV.